This TCR beta chain is drawn from a study of blood T cell repertoires in COVID-19. Study details: The analysed material was cDNA or gDNA that came from T cells, B-cell-depleted T cells, or PBMCs.

Authors' data handling: Amplification of reference gene primers provided the estimated nucleated cell counts. Some clones are missing from TCRdb's copy, which holds only in-frame ones; the method was immunoSEQ multiplex PCR. V, J and clone size were drawn from that table, and D and trimming were deduced from the DNA. The sample has more than 110,000 clones, more than 70% seen once. Trimming stripped 4 bases from V and 2 bases from J, with 21 bases between. The CDR3 runs to 17 residues. CDR1 and CDR2 from the germline V gene are SGHRS and YFSETQ. The clonotype originates from a man aged 50-60 years with active or convalescent COVID-19. Input material: peripheral blood. The genes are TRBV5-1 and TRBJ1-2; a weak D match, TRBD1 (6 bases). The CDR3 loop reads CASSQKEQGLVNYGYTF. The CDR3 bases are TGCGCCAGCAGCCAAAAAGAGCAGGGGCTGGTGAACTATGGCTACACCTTC. Full variable domain (remainder filled in from reference TRBV5-1 and TRBJ1-2): KAGVTQTPRYLIKTRGQQVTLSCSPISGHRSVSWYQQTPGQGLQFLFEYFSETQRNKGNFPGRFSGRQFSNSRSEMNVSTLELGDSALYLCASSQKEQGLVNYGYTFGSGTRLTVV.